This TCR beta chain was obtained from a study of cytomegalovirus exposure and HLA in healthy donors. The V gene's germline CDR1 is SNHLY and CDR2 FYNNEI. This CDR3 region has 14 residues. Unmatched junction bases numbered 6, after V lost 7 bases and J lost 9 bases. The study ran its PCR with 60 Vbeta and 13 Jbeta primers. The method was immunoSEQ multiplex PCR; TCRdb's version includes in-frame clones alone and lacks a portion of them. The sample includes approximately 110,000 clones, 77% seen only once; the top ten take roughly 13%. The sequencing input was PBMCs. This TCR was recovered from a woman aged 40-49 years in good health and CMV-seropositive. V is TRBV2 and J is TRBJ1-6; 10 bases fit TRBD1. In DNA form, the CDR3 reads TGTGCCAGCAACCGCGACAGGGGGCGTTCACCCCTCCACTTT. It specifies CASNRDRGRSPLHF.